The rows below give T cell receptor beta chains drawn from one sample of a study of shared clonotypes between healthy human individuals. TCRdb's copy holds only in-frame clones and misses some; the assay was immunoSEQ multiplex PCR. The table has about 1.1 million clones, around three quarters seen once. The sample taken for sequencing was memory CD4+ T cells from PBMCs. The source of these receptors is a man aged 18 to 29 in good health. Some clones in this sample may be carry-over from other donors' samples. The CDR3 runs from the conserved cysteine through the conserved F or W. A D gene is named only where the DNA matches it firmly. Size values are once, few and many counts, or a class for expanded clones, and some rows have none.

clone_size j_call v_call d_call cdr3_aa cdr3_nt
few TRBJ1-1 TRBV7-9 . CASSRSGGSNTEAFF TGTGCCAGCAGCCGATCGGGTGGGTCGAACACTGAAGCTTTCTTT
. TRBJ2-7 TRBV20-1 . CSARGSGEQYF TGCAGTGCTAGGGGGTCGGGCGAGCAGTACTTC
few TRBJ2-7 TRBV6-5 . CASSKQRNPYEQYF TGTGCCAGCAGTAAACAAAGGAATCCCTACGAGCAGTACTTC
once TRBJ1-2 TRBV5-1 TRBD1 CASSWHPTGGAHYGYTF TGCGCCAGCAGCTGGCATCCGACAGGGGGCGCCCACTATGGCTACACCTTC
. TRBJ2-1 TRBV2 . CASSENRRRVSYNEQFF TGTGCCAGCAGTGAAAACCGACGGAGGGTTTCCTACAATGAGCAGTTCTTC
. TRBJ2-1 TRBV5-1 . CASSLEGDNEQFF TGCGCCAGCAGCTTGGAAGGGGACAATGAGCAGTTCTTC
. TRBJ2-3 TRBV9 TRBD1 CASSVEGAWDTDTQYF TGTGCCAGCAGCGTAGAGGGGGCGTGGGACACAGATACGCAGTATTTT
. TRBJ2-5 TRBV7-2 . CASSYFSMTPTQYF TGTGCCAGCAGCTATTTCTCCATGACCCCGACCCAGTACTTC
once TRBJ2-2 TRBV7-8 TRBD2 CASSLRLAGTGELFF TGTGCCAGCAGCCTTCGACTAGCGGGGACCGGGGAGCTGTTTTTT
. TRBJ2-7 TRBV11-2 TRBD2 CASRVGREGRYEQYF TGTGCCAGCAGGGTAGGGCGGGAGGGTCGGTACGAGCAGTACTTC
. TRBJ2-7 TRBV7-3 TRBD1 CASSSNRPGQGDYEQYF TGTGCCAGCAGCTCAAATCGGCCCGGACAGGGTGACTACGAGCAGTACTTC
. TRBJ2-3 TRBV10-3 TRBD2 CAIRPSWEGRTDTQYF TGTGCCATCAGACCTAGCTGGGAGGGGCGCACAGATACGCAGTATTTT
. TRBJ2-7 TRBV4-2 . CASSQGPMGSSYEQYF TGTGCCAGCAGCCAAGGCCCAATGGGAAGCTCCTACGAGCAGTACTTC
. TRBJ2-1 TRBV11-3 TRBD2 CASSLGLAGGAYNEQFF TGTGCCAGCAGCTTGGGACTAGCGGGAGGGGCCTACAATGAGCAGTTCTTC
. TRBJ2-7 TRBV10-2 TRBD2 CASSEGGRGHEQYF TGCGCCAGCAGTGAGGGCGGGAGGGGACACGAGCAGTACTTC
. TRBJ2-7 TRBV5-1 . CASSFLPVASSYEQYF TGCGCCAGCAGCTTTCTTCCGGTGGCCTCATCCTACGAGCAGTACTTC
once TRBJ1-2 TRBV28 . CASSLEDYGYTF TGTGCCAGCAGTCTAGAGGACTATGGCTACACCTTC
. TRBJ1-2 TRBV9 . CATGQGKGANYGYTF TGTGCCACGGGGCAGGGCAAAGGAGCTAACTATGGCTACACCTTC
few TRBJ1-1 TRBV5-1 . CASSPLGVNTEAFF TGCGCCAGCAGCCCTTTAGGGGTGAACACTGAAGCTTTCTTT
. TRBJ2-1 TRBV28 TRBD2 CASSLPPNHLAASYNEQFF TGTGCCAGCAGTCTCCCGCCCAATCATCTAGCGGCCTCCTACAATGAGCAGTTCTTC
. TRBJ2-7 TRBV19 TRBD1 CASTRGTGVYEQYF TGTGCCAGTACCCGAGGGACAGGGGTGTACGAGCAGTACTTC
. TRBJ2-3 TRBV11-2 TRBD1 CASSRDRVEGTDTQYF TGTGCCAGCAGCAGAGACAGGGTAGAGGGCACAGATACGCAGTATTTT
few TRBJ2-1 TRBV7-3 TRBD2 CASSVTSGSINEQFF TGTGCCAGCAGCGTCACTAGCGGGAGCATTAATGAGCAGTTCTTC
few TRBJ2-7 TRBV4-2 . CASSQVGWGARNYEQYF TGTGCCAGCAGCCAAGTCGGTTGGGGGGCGCGCAACTACGAGCAGTACTTC
. TRBJ2-2 TRBV19 . CASSLRVNTGELFF TGTGCCAGTAGTCTCCGGGTGAACACCGGGGAGCTGTTTTTT
. TRBJ1-2 TRBV5-4 TRBD1 CASSLGLTGGVRRAGYTF TGTGCCAGCAGCTTGGGGTTAACAGGGGGCGTCCGGAGAGCTGGCTACACCTTC
few TRBJ2-3 TRBV5-8 TRBD2 CASSLGRGGYTDTQYF TGTGCCAGCAGCTTGGGGCGGGGGGGATACACAGATACGCAGTATTTT
. TRBJ2-6 TRBV10-3 TRBD1 CAISQLAGQGGNSGANVLTF TGTGCCATCAGTCAACTCGCAGGACAGGGTGGGAACTCTGGGGCCAACGTCCTGACTTTC
. TRBJ1-5 TRBV28 . CASSLSHQPQHF TGTGCCAGCAGTTTATCCCATCAGCCCCAGCATTTT
. TRBJ2-7 TRBV5-1 . CASRTQGGGSYEQYF TGCGCCAGCCGTACCCAGGGAGGGGGCTCCTACGAGCAGTACTTC
few TRBJ2-7 TRBV2 . CASSEYRRGEQYF TGTGCCAGCAGTGAATACCGCAGGGGCGAGCAGTACTTC
. TRBJ1-3 TRBV5-1 . CASSSSGPLSSGNTIYF TGCGCCAGCAGCTCGTCGGGACCTTTGAGCTCTGGAAACACCATATATTTT
. TRBJ1-4 TRBV5-1 . CASSPRGSDEKLFF TGCGCCAGCAGCCCCCGAGGGTCGGACGAAAAACTGTTTTTT
. TRBJ2-5 TRBV2 . CASSEGGWVTETQYF TGTGCCAGCAGTGAAGGAGGGTGGGTGACAGAGACCCAGTACTTC
. TRBJ2-7 TRBV7-2 TRBD1 CASSFLTGVYEQYF TGTGCCAGCAGCTTCTTAACAGGGGTCTACGAGCAGTACTTC
many TRBJ1-5 TRBV6-1 . CASYRSYSNQPQHF TGTGCCAGCTATCGCAGCTATAGCAATCAGCCCCAGCATTTT
once TRBJ1-5 TRBV18 . CASSPLAGIRNQPQHF TGTGCCAGCTCACCACTTGCCGGGATCCGCAATCAGCCCCAGCATTTT
few TRBJ1-5 TRBV5-1 . CASSLGFSGDGQPQHF TGCGCCAGCAGCTTGGGGTTTTCGGGAGACGGTCAGCCCCAGCATTTT
. TRBJ2-1 TRBV18 . CASSAGTLAYNEQFF TGTGCCAGCTCAGCCGGGACACTAGCCTACAATGAGCAGTTCTTC
few TRBJ1-2 TRBV6-1 . CASSQGNYGYTF TGTGCCAGCAGTCAGGGTAACTATGGCTACACCTTC
. TRBJ1-4 TRBV7-9 . CASSLMAGILNEKLFF TGTGCCAGCAGCTTAATGGCCGGCATCCTCAATGAAAAACTGTTTTTT
. TRBJ1-2 TRBV18 . CASSPLAGFNYGYTF TGTGCCAGCTCACCACTGGCAGGGTTTAACTATGGCTACACCTTC
. TRBJ2-6 TRBV7-2 . CASPSRSGANVLTF TGTGCCAGCCCTTCTCGCTCTGGGGCCAACGTCCTGACTTTC
. TRBJ2-1 TRBV5-1 . CASSLADAEYNEQFF TGCGCCAGCAGCTTGGCCGATGCAGAGTACAATGAGCAGTTCTTC
. TRBJ2-5 TRBV11-3 . CASSLGGRETQYF TGTGCCAGCAGCTTAGGGGGGCGGGAGACCCAGTACTTC
. TRBJ2-1 TRBV19 TRBD2 CASSPISGSSYNEQFF TGTGCCAGTAGTCCCATCAGCGGGAGCTCCTACAATGAGCAGTTCTTC
. TRBJ2-1 TRBV4-3 . CASSQERRGLNEQFF TGCGCCAGCAGCCAAGAGAGGCGGGGGCTCAATGAGCAGTTCTTC
. TRBJ2-1 TRBV9 TRBD2 CASSVGLAGYNEQFF TGTGCCAGCAGCGTAGGACTAGCGGGGTACAATGAGCAGTTCTTC
. TRBJ2-3 TRBV5-1 TRBD1 CASSLEGQGTTDTQYF TGCGCCAGCAGCTTGGAGGGACAGGGGACCACAGATACGCAGTATTTT
. TRBJ2-7 TRBV11-3 TRBD2 CASSSGTSGRPYEQYF TGTGCCAGCAGCTCAGGCACTAGCGGGAGGCCCTACGAGCAGTACTTC
. TRBJ2-3 TRBV27 . CASSPRGITDTQYF TGTGCCAGCAGTCCCCGGGGGATCACAGATACGCAGTATTTT
. TRBJ1-5 TRBV2 . CASTPTAYSNQPQHF TGTGCCAGCACCCCGACAGCTTATAGCAATCAGCCCCAGCATTTT
. TRBJ2-7 TRBV7-6 . CASSLNLRAYEQYF TGTGCCAGCAGCTTAAATCTGCGGGCCTACGAGCAGTACTTC
. TRBJ2-1 TRBV21-1 . CASSKVGVTGHNEQFF TGTGCCAGCAGCAAAGTAGGGGTGACAGGCCACAATGAGCAGTTCTTC